Listed below are T cell receptor beta chains from one sample, sequenced in a study of blood T cells in healthy people across ages. TCRdb ran MiXCR on the 5' RACE reads and lists one entry per CDR3 protein. The sample consists of about 730,000 distinct CDR3 sequences, roughly 43% of them appearing once. The specimen was blood. All receptors derive from a woman aged 55-69 years in good health. The CDR3 runs from the conserved cysteine through the conserved F or W.

j_call,v_call,cdr3_aa
TRBJ1-2,TRBV29-1,CGVRTGAVYGYTF
-,TRBV11-2,CANSAGPEFYEQYF
TRBJ1-5,TRBV10-3,CAITGQHNQPQHF
TRBJ2-4,TRBV13,CASSSDRVGNIQYF
TRBJ1-4,TRBV20-1,CSARVATNEKLFF
TRBJ2-1,TRBV7-3,CASSLTRAAPYNEQFF
TRBJ2-6,TRBV27,CASSQQGANVLTF
TRBJ1-5,TRBV12-3/TRBV12-4,CASSSDLQPQHF
TRBJ1-3,TRBV29-1,CSVGIASSGSTIYF
TRBJ2-7,TRBV29-1,CSARLFNSYEQYF
TRBJ2-2,TRBV15,CATSRHITSGGPTGELFF
TRBJ2-1,TRBV5-1,CASSLGGGYYNEQFF
TRBJ1-5,TRBV7-2,CASSFRDRAQPQHF
TRBJ2-6,TRBV20-1,CSARDATRLWGANVLTF
TRBJ2-3,TRBV7-2,CASSLPGSASTDTQYF
TRBJ2-7,TRBV20-1,CSARASRDRTHEQYF
TRBJ2-3,TRBV27,CASSPGQGGSDTQYF
TRBJ2-5,TRBV28,CASRPTGLRGETQYF
TRBJ2-1,TRBV29-1,CSVAPDSYNGQFF
-,TRBV7-9,CASSLKRETGREQYF
TRBJ2-1,TRBV30,CAWSPGEGQFF
TRBJ2-4,TRBV4-2,CASSLLGTPKNIQYF
TRBJ2-3,TRBV5-1,CASRRPTDTQYF
TRBJ2-7,TRBV20-1,CSARGQESYEQYF
TRBJ2-2,TRBV6-2/TRBV6-3,CASRGGPDTGELFF
TRBJ2-3,TRBV20-1,CSAASGTSGRRGTDTQYF
TRBJ2-7,TRBV16,CASSQSKDYEQYF
TRBJ1-2,TRBV6-2/TRBV6-3,CASSPSRDRDGYTF
TRBJ1-5,TRBV6-2/TRBV6-3,CASSYGEGEGRQPQHF
TRBJ2-3,TRBV12-3/TRBV12-4,CASRTSADTQYF
TRBJ2-3,TRBV15,CATSDAVRGGPADTQYF
TRBJ2-7,TRBV24-1,CATSDLNRGHSYEQYF
TRBJ2-7,TRBV20-1,CSASDVPRSFEQYF
TRBJ2-1,TRBV15,CATSRVDGRLTYNEQFF
TRBJ1-2,TRBV6-4,CASRRGTGHYGYTF
TRBJ2-1,TRBV29-1,CSARTSGDHNEQFF
TRBJ2-5,TRBV7-2,CASSLEYYQETQYF
TRBJ1-4,TRBV2,CASSRGNPNEKLFF
TRBJ2-1,TRBV5-5,CASSLWASHEQFF
TRBJ1-4,TRBV3-1,CASSPQRWTKKATNGKLFF